Following are 15 T cell receptor beta chains from one sample sequenced in a study of shared clonotypes between healthy human individuals. Only in-frame clones appear in the TCRdb table, and some are missing; sequencing was by immunoSEQ multiplex PCR. The data show about 1.1 million clones, around three quarters seen once. The sequenced sample was memory CD4+ T cells from PBMCs. The subset: CD45RA-negative fraction. Source of these receptors: a man younger than 35 in good health. Some clones in this sample may be carry-over from other donors' samples.

Of note for this clone: The sample holds other DNA sequences that translate to the same CDR3. The chain employs TRBV5-1 and TRBJ2-3, with no clear D. The germline V gene encodes CDR1 SGHRS and CDR2 YFSETQ. This CDR3 is 14 amino acids long. V was clipped by 0 bases and J by 2 bases, with 7 bases between them. CDR3 nucleotide sequence: TGCGCCAGCAGCTTGGGTGCAGCCACAGATACGCAGTATTTT. It is translated as CASSLGAATDTQYF. Combining the CDR3 with reference TRBV5-1 and TRBJ2-3 gives the whole variable domain KAGVTQTPRYLIKTRGQQVTLSCSPISGHRSVSWYQQTPGQGLQFLFEYFSETQRNKGNFPGRFSGRQFSNSRSEMNVSTLELGDSALYLCASSLGAATDTQYFGPGTRLTVL.

The chain combines TRBV7-3 with TRBJ2-1; TRBD2 agrees at 7 bases. Germline trimming cut 5 bases from V and 2 bases from J; bases unmatched to any gene: 6. CDR3 size: 15 residues. CDR1 is SGHTA, CDR2 FQGTGA, per germline. The CDR3 is CASSTSGATYNEQFF. The CDR3 bases are TGTGCCAGCAGCACCAGCGGGGCAACCTACAATGAGCAGTTCTTC.

The V call is TRBV30, the J call TRBJ2-2; D is undetermined. Germline loops: CDR1 GTSNPN, CDR2 SVGIG (reference sequence). Trimming removed 1 base from V and 2 bases from J, with 8 bases in between. The length of the CDR3 is 14 residues. This chain's CDR3 is CAWSAGVNTGELFF. For the CDR3, the DNA is TGTGCCTGGAGTGCCGGCGTAAACACCGGGGAGCTGTTTTTT.

The chain recombines TRBV29-1 with TRBJ2-5; no clear D gene. This CDR3 has 12 residues. The germline V gene has CDR1 SQVTM and CDR2 ANQGSEA. V was pared by 3 bases and J by 5 bases, with 10 bases between. CDR3 sequence reads: CSVDAGWETQYF. The CDR3 DNA is TGCAGCGTTGACGCAGGATGGGAGACCCAGTACTTC.

The chain couples TRBV15 to TRBJ1-1, with unresolved D. The V end lost 5 bases, the J end lost 0 bases, and 13 bases lay between the germline ends. Germline CDR1 reads LNHNV; CDR2 reads YYDKDF (reference sequence). The CDR3 is 15 residues long. CDR3 in DNA: TGTGCCACCAGCCTCGGACGGATCATGAACACTGAAGCTTTCTTT. This translates into CATSLGRIMNTEAFF.

CDR3 region: CASRNGGSNQPQHF. In nucleotides, the CDR3 is TGTGCCAGCAGAAATGGAGGGAGCAATCAGCCCCAGCATTTT. This chain connects TRBV2 to TRBJ1-5; D gene ambiguous. With 6 bases removed from V and 1 base from J, the gap between germline ends came to 10 bases. CDR1 and CDR2 from the germline V gene are SNHLY and FYNNEI. The CDR3 is made up of 14 amino acids. The full variable domain, its missing parts supplied by reference TRBV2 and TRBJ1-5, is EPEVTQTPSHQVTQMGQEVILRCVPISNHLYFYWYRQILGQKVEFLVSFYNNEISEKSEIFDDQFSVERPDGSNFTLKIRSTKLEDSAMYFCASRNGGSNQPQHFGDGTRLSIL.

This clone has just a few counts. V gene TRBV11-2 combines with J gene TRBJ1-3; 8 nucleotides line up with TRBD1. Losses at the gene ends were 1 base for V and 4 bases for J; bases not matched to a gene: 9. Germline CDR1 is SGHAT and CDR2 is FQNNGV. The CDR3 is 17 residues long. The CDR3 bases are TGTGCCAGCAGCTTAGCCCGGACAGGGAGGTACGGAAACACCATATATTTT. Its translation: CASSLARTGRYGNTIYF. Drawing the rest from reference TRBV11-2 and TRBJ1-3, the complete variable domain is EAGVAQSPRYKIIEKRQSVAFWCNPISGHATLYWYQQILGQGPKLLIQFQNNGVVDDSQLPKDRFSAERLKGVDSTLKIQPAKLEDSAVYLCASSLARTGRYGNTIYFGEGSWLTVV.

This clone was seen at least ten times. The rearrangement uses TRBV19 and TRBJ1-5; TRBD1 might be the D (6 bases). Trimming cost V 7 bases and J 2 bases, with 21 bases left between them. The CDR3 loop spans 17 amino acids. Germline lookup yields CDR1 LNHDA and CDR2 SQIVND (reference sequence). CDR3 in amino acids: CASTTYRGQEGNQPQHF. The CDR3 DNA is TGTGCCAGTACCACTTACCGGGGGCAGGAAGGCAATCAGCCCCAGCATTTT.

This clone appeared a single time. This sequence joins TRBV7-3 and TRBJ2-1; TRBD2 matches 11 bases. Germline assignment: CDR1 SGHTA and CDR2 FQGTGA. CDR3 length equals 18 residues. V dropped 1 base and J dropped 6; count of bases not matched to a gene: 11. The CDR3 spells CASSLRAATSGRSNEQFF. CDR3 nucleotide sequence: TGTGCCAGCAGCTTAAGAGCAGCAACTAGCGGGAGAAGCAATGAGCAGTTCTTC.

The chain carries TRBV14 and TRBJ2-7; D possibly corresponds to TRBD2 (5 bases). V gave up 0 bases and J gave up 3 bases, with 9 bases separating them. This CDR3 has 14 residues. Germline CDR1 reads SGHDN; CDR2 reads FVKESK. The CDR3 sequence: CASSQDGKFYEQYF. Written as DNA, the CDR3 is TGTGCCAGCAGCCAAGACGGGAAATTCTACGAGCAGTACTTC.

This chain connects TRBV30 to TRBJ1-5, with 9 bases matching TRBD1. V shed 2 bases, J shed 3 bases, and the junction held 5 bases outside the gene matches. Germline V CDR1 and CDR2: GTSNPN, SVGIG (reference sequence). The CDR3 is 15 amino acids. CDR3: CAWSHGTGNNQPQHF. The DNA for the CDR3 is TGTGCCTGGAGTCACGGGACAGGGAACAATCAGCCCCAGCATTTT.

The CDR3 here is CASSEVRHSSYEQYF. CDR3 DNA: TGTGCCAGCAGTGAGGTCAGGCATAGCTCCTACGAGCAGTACTTC. The chain joins TRBV2 to TRBJ2-7; no definite D call. CDR1 and CDR2 from the germline V gene are SNHLY and FYNNEI. Trimming took off 3 bases at V and 0 bases at J, with 12 bases between the two ends. The CDR3 spans 15 residues. The whole variable domain, remainder taken from reference TRBV2 and TRBJ2-7, is EPEVTQTPSHQVTQMGQEVILRCVPISNHLYFYWYRQILGQKVEFLVSFYNNEISEKSEIFDDQFSVERPDGSNFTLKIRSTKLEDSAMYFCASSEVRHSSYEQYFGPGTRLTVT.

The chain is built from TRBV7-2 and TRBJ2-7; 10 nucleotides align to TRBD2. Germline CDR1 reads SGHTA; CDR2 reads FQGNSA. Trimming at V came to 3 bases and at J to 4 bases, leaving 3 bases not matched to a gene. This CDR3 contains 14 residues. CDR3 coding DNA: TGTGCCAGCAGCTTCGCTAGCGGGAGTTACGAGCAGTACTTC. Protein product: CASSFASGSYEQYF.

This chain connects TRBV5-6 to TRBJ2-7; 7 nucleotides line up with TRBD1. The V segment lost 2 bases and the J segment 7 bases; nucleotides outside the gene matches: 12. The CDR3 totals 15 residues. CDR1 SGHDT and CDR2 YYEEEE come from the germline V gene. The CDR3 sequence: CASSFGTGAGGEQYF. The DNA of the CDR3 is TGTGCCAGCAGCTTCGGAACAGGGGCTGGTGGAGAGCAGTACTTC.

Of note for this clone: Other nucleotide sequences from this sample produce the same CDR3. The gene calls are TRBV7-9 and TRBJ2-3; 13 bases are a match to TRBD2. Losses at the gene ends were 6 bases for V and 6 bases for J; bases not matched to a gene: 6. The CDR3 totals 15 residues. CDR1 is SEHNR and CDR2 is FQNEAQ in the germline V gene (reference sequence). This CDR3 reads CASSWTSGRSDTQYF. The CDR3 region has the DNA TGTGCCAGCAGTTGGACTAGCGGGAGAAGCGATACGCAGTATTTT.